What follows describes a single T cell receptor (beta chain). Its antigen is as yet unknown. Sequencing was performed with immunoSEQ multiplex PCR; in TCRdb, only in-frame clones are kept and a portion is missing. This sample has about 88,000 clones, with approximately 90% found just once. This sample is part of a study of graft-versus-host responses after intestinal transplantation. V lost 2 bases and J 1 base, leaving 12 bases between the germline ends. The CDR3 consists of 16 residues. Germline CDR1 and CDR2: SNHLY and FYNNEI. The TCR was taken from a human donor who was the organ donor for an intestinal transplant. This material consisted of unstimulated CD4+ T cells sorted from spleen or lymph node cells, taken before transplant. The V gene is TRBV2, the J gene TRBJ1-5; possible D gene TRBD1, 5 bases. The chain's CDR3 is CASSENPGNSNQPQHF. The CDR3 bases are TGTGCCAGCAGTGAAAATCCAGGGAACAGCAATCAGCCCCAGCATTTT.